The 7 T cell receptor beta chains below were found in one sample sequenced in a study of T cell repertoires in cytomegalovirus infection. Each CDR3 protein is one row after TCRdb ran MiXCR on the reads. The sample records 150,000 to 200,000 distinct CDR3 sequences, around 14% being singletons. Sequenced input: PBMCs. The receptors originated from a human donor in good health (CMV status not recorded). Some clones in this sample may be carry-over from other donors' samples.

Only a few counts were recorded for this clonotype. The rearrangement links TRBV24-1 to TRBJ2-1; tentatively, D is TRBD1 (6 bases). Germline CDR1 reads KGHDR; CDR2 reads SFDVKD. This CDR3 region has 16 residues. V lost 5 bases and J 4 bases, leaving 17 bases between the germline ends. The CDR3 sequence is CATSGGRSDRYNEQFF. The CDR3 nucleotides are TGTGCCACCAGTGGGGGTAGGTCAGACAGGTACAATGAGCAGTTCTTC.

This clonotype appeared a few times. At one of its ends the junction is not consistent with the germline gene, which may arise from a read error. The V call is TRBV4-1, the J call TRBJ2-1; 10 nucleotides match TRBD2. The CDR3 consists of 16 residues. Germline CDR1 is MGHRA and CDR2 is YSYEKL. This CDR3 reads CASSQGSGGAYNEQFF. The CDR3 DNA follows: TGTGCCAGCAGCCAAGGGAGCGGGGGGGCCTACAATGAGCAGTTCTTC.

This clonotype was observed a handful of times. The V and J genes are TRBV4-3 and TRBJ2-6; the match to TRBD1 covers 8 bases. J gave up 2 bases and V 0 bases, and 6 bases lay outside the gene matches. Germline CDR1 reads LGHNA; CDR2 reads YSLEER. The CDR3 is made up of 18 amino acids. CDR3 residues: CASSQDIAGGAGANVLTF. Here the CDR3 DNA reads TGCGCCAGCAGCCAAGATATCGCAGGGGGCGCTGGGGCCAACGTCCTGACTTTC.

This clonotype has at least ten counts. The chain couples TRBV7-8 to TRBJ1-1, with D unresolved. Trimming took 1 base from V and 5 from J, leaving 11 bases between them. The CDR3 is 14 residues long. Looked up from germline, CDR1 is SGHVS and CDR2 is FQNEAQ. CDR3 in DNA: TGTGCCAGCAGCTTAGGATGGGATGGGACTGAAGCTTTCTTT. Amino acids: CASSLGWDGTEAFF.

This clonotype was recorded at least ten times. The gene calls are TRBV7-2 and TRBJ2-7, with D tentatively TRBD1 or TRBD2 (5 bases each). Germline loops: CDR1 SGHTA, CDR2 FQGNSA. This CDR3 spans 11 amino acids. V lost 4 bases to trimming and J lost 13 bases, with 14 bases between them. The chain's CDR3 is CASSSDRLRYF. CDR3 bases: TGTGCCAGCAGCTCCGACAGACTACGTTACTTC. Using reference TRBV7-2 and TRBJ2-7 for the parts outside the CDR3, the full variable domain is GAGVSQSPSNKVTEKGKDVELRCDPISGHTALYWYRQSLGQGLEFLIYFQGNSAPDKSGLPSDRFSAERTGGSVSTLTIQRTQQEDSAVYLCASSSDRLRYFGPGTRLTVT.

At least ten counts were recorded for this clonotype. This chain connects TRBV7-3 to TRBJ2-6; D is unresolved. This CDR3 is 13 amino acids long. Between the trimmed V and J ends, which lost 8 bases and 4 bases, there was a span of 9 bases. The germline V gene has CDR1 SGHTA and CDR2 FQGTGA. For the CDR3, the DNA is TGTGCCAGCGAAGCGACCGGGGCCAACGTCCTGACTTTC. Translation: CASEATGANVLTF.

This clonotype rates as medium-sized. The chain has TRBV7-8 and TRBJ1-1, with D uncertain. Trimming took 5 bases from V and 6 from J, leaving 7 bases between them. The CDR3 covers 11 residues. The germline V gene encodes CDR1 SGHVS and CDR2 FQNEAQ. The CDR3 sequence is CASSPVAEAFF. The CDR3 bases are TGTGCCAGCAGCCCCGTCGCTGAAGCTTTCTTT. Full variable domain (missing parts from reference TRBV7-8 and TRBJ1-1): GAGVSQSPRYKVAKRGQDVALRCDPISGHVSLFWYQQALGQGPEFLTYFQNEAQLDKSGLPSDRFFAERPEGSVSTLKIQRTQQEDSAVYLCASSPVAEAFFGQGTRLTVV.